Presented here are 6 T cell receptor beta chains from one specimen sequenced in a study of beta chain features in type 1 diabetes. Isolated RNA was reverse transcribed in full, so expressed TCRB transcripts were sequenced. Data came from immunoSEQ multiplex PCR; TCRdb stores just in-frame clones and leaves some out. The sample records about 350,000 clones, about 20% being singletons. Sequencing was carried out using naive CD4+ T cells from blood. All receptors come from a woman aged 18-30 years in good health.

The gene calls are TRBV4-1 and TRBJ2-2, with 8 bases that match TRBD1. CDR1 MGHRA and CDR2 YSYEKL come from the germline V gene. J gave up 1 base and V 3 bases, and 19 bases lay outside the gene matches. This CDR3 spans 21 amino acids. The CDR3 DNA reads as TGCGCCAGCAGCCACCCTCCTGGGGCAACAGGGGGTGGGGGGAACACCGGGGAGCTGTTTTTT. Its translation is CASSHPPGATGGGGNTGELFF.

This clone appeared a few times. The genes are TRBV19 and TRBJ2-1; D perhaps matches TRBD2 (5 bases). CDR1 and CDR2 from the germline V gene are LNHDA and SQIVND (reference sequence). The CDR3 is 13 residues long. V dropped 4 bases and J dropped 9 bases, with 13 bases sitting between them. CDR3 bases: TGTGCCAGTAGTAATTGGGAGCGGTCTGAGCAGTTCTTC. Protein sequence: CASSNWERSEQFF.

This clone was counted between two and nine times. Its ends do not fully match the called genes, so a read error is possible. This chain joins TRBV7-7 and TRBJ2-5; 12 bases map to TRBD2. CDR1 and CDR2 from the germline V gene are SSHAT and FNYEAQ (reference sequence). The CDR3 consists of 15 residues. The CDR3 reads CASSPTSGRQETQYF. DNA for the CDR3: TGTGCTAGCAGCCCGACTAGCGGGAGACAAGAGACCCAGTACTTC. The whole variable domain, filled in from reference TRBV7-7 and TRBJ2-5, reads GAGVSQSPRYKVTKRGQDVTLRCDPISSHATLYWYQQALGQGPEFLTYFNYEAQPDKSGLPSDRFSAERPEGSISTLTIQRTEQRDSAMYRCASSPTSGRQETQYFGPGTRLLVL.

This clone was seen more than once but under ten times. The genes are TRBV6-1 and TRBJ2-5; D uncertain. The ends were cut back, 3 bases at V and 1 base at J, with 12 bases in the middle. The germline V gene has CDR1 MNHNS and CDR2 SASEGT. This CDR3 has 15 amino acids. CDR3 coding DNA: TGTGCCAGCAGTGATCCTATCCGCTCCCAAGAGACCCAGTACTTC. Its translation is CASSDPIRSQETQYF.

This clone was picked up a small number of times. V usage is TRBV4-3 and J usage is TRBJ2-6; tentatively, D is TRBD2 (5 bases). V was trimmed by 1 base and J by 0 bases, leaving 16 bases between them. The CDR3 sequence is 19 residues long. The germline V gene has CDR1 LGHNA and CDR2 YSLEER. The chain's CDR3 is CASSQAAGLAISGANVLTF. The DNA of the CDR3 is TGCGCCAGCAGCCAAGCCGCCGGACTCGCTATCTCTGGGGCCAACGTCCTGACTTTC.

The CDR3 sequence is CASTGRGDTEAFF. The CDR3, as DNA: TGTGCCAGCACGGGGCGGGGGGACACTGAAGCTTTCTTT. The chain combines TRBV28 with TRBJ1-1; possibly TRBD1 for D (5 bases). CDR1 and CDR2 (germline): MDHEN, SYDVKM. The CDR3 loop spans 13 amino acids. Trimming removed 7 bases at V and 3 bases at J, with 12 bases between.